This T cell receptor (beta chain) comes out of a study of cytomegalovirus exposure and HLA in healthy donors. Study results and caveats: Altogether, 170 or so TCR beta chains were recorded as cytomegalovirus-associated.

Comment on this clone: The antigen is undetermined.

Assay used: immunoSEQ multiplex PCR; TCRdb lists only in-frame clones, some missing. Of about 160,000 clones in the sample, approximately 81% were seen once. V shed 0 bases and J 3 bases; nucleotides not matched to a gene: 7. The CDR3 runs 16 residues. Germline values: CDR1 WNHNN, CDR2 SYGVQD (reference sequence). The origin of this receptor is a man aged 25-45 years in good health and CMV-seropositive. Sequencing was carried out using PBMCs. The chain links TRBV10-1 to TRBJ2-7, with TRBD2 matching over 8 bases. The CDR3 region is CASSESASGGLYEQYF. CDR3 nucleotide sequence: TGCGCCAGCAGTGAGTCGGCAAGCGGGGGCCTCTACGAGCAGTACTTC.